This record covers a single T cell receptor beta chain. Its antigen is currently unknown. Time point noted: late sampling 161 to 241 days after vaccination in three convalescent patients. Treatment indicated: approximately 10-day PBMC culture with coronavirus spike peptide pools or control peptides (ViraFEST assay). This sample was included in a study of vaccination and CD4 T cells after COVID-19. The wider study: Convalescents were six males and four females, two of them Hispanic. Post-COVID sampling occurred a median 101 days after diagnosis (range 35 to 161).

At the Johns Hopkins FTIC core, DNA taken from cultured CD4+ T cells was sequenced by way of the Oncomine TCR Beta short-read assay. In TCRdb, the PCR reads were re-called with MiXCR into one record per CDR3 protein. The table lists tens of thousands of distinct CDR3 sequences, more than 30% of them singletons. Trimming took 5 bases from V and 7 from J, leaving 17 bases between them. The CDR3 runs 13 residues. CDR1 and CDR2 (germline): DFQATT, SNEGSKA (reference sequence). The TCR comes from a human donor who had recovered from COVID-19. The chain has TRBV20-1 and TRBJ1-2; D is undetermined. This material consisted of CD4+ T cells from blood, cultured in vitro, taken about 7 months after SARS-CoV-2 vaccination. CDR3 region: CSAEASLWRGYTF. The DNA for the CDR3 is TGCAGTGCTGAGGCGAGTCTCTGGCGTGGCTACACCTTC.